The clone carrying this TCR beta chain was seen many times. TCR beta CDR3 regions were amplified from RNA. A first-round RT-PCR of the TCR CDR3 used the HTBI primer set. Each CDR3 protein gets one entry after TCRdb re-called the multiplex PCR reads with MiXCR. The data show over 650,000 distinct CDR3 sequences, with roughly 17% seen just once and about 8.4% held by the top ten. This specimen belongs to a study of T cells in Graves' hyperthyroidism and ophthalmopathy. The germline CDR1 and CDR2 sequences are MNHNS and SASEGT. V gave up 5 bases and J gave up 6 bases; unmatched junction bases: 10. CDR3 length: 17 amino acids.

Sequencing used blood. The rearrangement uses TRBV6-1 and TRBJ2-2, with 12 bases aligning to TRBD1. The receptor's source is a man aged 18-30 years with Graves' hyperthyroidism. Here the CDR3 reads CASSPIVGQGAAGELFF. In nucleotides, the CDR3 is TGTGCCAGCAGTCCAATCGTGGGACAGGGGGCCGCCGGGGAGCTGTTTTTT.